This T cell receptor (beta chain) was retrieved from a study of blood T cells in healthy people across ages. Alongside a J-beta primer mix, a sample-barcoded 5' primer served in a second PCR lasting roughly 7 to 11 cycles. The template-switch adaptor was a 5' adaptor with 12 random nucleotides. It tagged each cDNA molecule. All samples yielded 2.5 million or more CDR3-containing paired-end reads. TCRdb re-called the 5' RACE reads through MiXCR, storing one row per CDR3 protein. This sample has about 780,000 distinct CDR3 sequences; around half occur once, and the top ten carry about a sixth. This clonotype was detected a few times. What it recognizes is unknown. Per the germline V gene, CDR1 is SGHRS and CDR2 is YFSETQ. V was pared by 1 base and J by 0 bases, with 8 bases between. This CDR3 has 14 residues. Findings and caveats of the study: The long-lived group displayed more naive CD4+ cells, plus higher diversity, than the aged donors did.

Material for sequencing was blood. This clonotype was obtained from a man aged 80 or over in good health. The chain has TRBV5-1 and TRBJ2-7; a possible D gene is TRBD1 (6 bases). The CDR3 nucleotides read TGCGCCAGCAGCTTGTCAGGGGTCTCCTACGAGCAGTACTTC. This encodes CASSLSGVSYEQYF.